One sample yielded the 17 T cell receptor beta chains listed below, sequenced in a study of tumour-infiltrating T cells in Burkitt lymphoma. Using immunoSEQ multiplex PCR, the repertoire was profiled, and TCRdb retains in-frame clones only, with some absent. The profile shows approximately 46,000 clones, around 31% of them singletons. Sequences were obtained from tumor tissue. The receptors were sampled from a human donor with Burkitt lymphoma.

CDR3 bases: TGTGCCATCAGCCCTACAGGCCGCTCCTACAATGAGCAGTTCTTC. It codes for CAISPTGRSYNEQFF. This sequence joins TRBV10-3 and TRBJ2-1, with a tentative D call TRBD1 (5 bases). Germline-derived CDR1 and CDR2 are ENHRY and SYGVKD. V was cut by 6 bases and J by 0 bases, with 12 bases left in between. CDR3 size: 15 residues.

The V call is TRBV4-2, the J call TRBJ1-4, with D possibly being TRBD1 (6 bases). CDR1 is LGHNA and CDR2 is YNFKEQ in the germline V gene. V gave up 2 bases and J gave up 5 bases, with 12 bases separating them. CDR3 length: 15 residues. The chain's CDR3 is CASSQRQGTNEKLFF. CDR3 DNA sequence: TGTGCCAGCAGCCAAAGGCAGGGGACGAATGAAAAACTGTTTTTT.

V gene TRBV19 combines with J gene TRBJ1-4; 9 positions match TRBD1. V gave up 6 bases and J gave up 4 bases; unmatched junction bases: 0. CDR1 is LNHDA, CDR2 SQIVND, per germline (reference sequence). This CDR3 is 13 amino acids long. The CDR3 loop is CASRDRGNEKLFF. The CDR3 DNA reads TGTGCCAGTAGGGACAGGGGTAATGAAAAACTGTTTTTT.

V is TRBV4-3 and J is TRBJ2-5; D might be TRBD1 (6 bases). From germline, CDR1 is LGHNA and CDR2 YSLEER. V was pared by 3 bases and J by 9 bases, with 26 bases between. There are 17 residues in the CDR3. The CDR3 reads CASSHTPQGTAGQAQYF. Written as DNA, the CDR3 is TGCGCCAGCAGCCACACCCCGCAGGGGACGGCAGGCCAGGCCCAGTACTTC.

Here the CDR3 reads CASKGMGVSYEQYF. The CDR3 bases are TGTGCCAGCAAGGGGATGGGGGTTTCCTACGAGCAGTACTTC. This rearrangement joins TRBV5-6 to TRBJ2-7; D is perhaps TRBD1 or TRBD2 (5 bases each). The V gene's germline CDR1 is SGHDT and CDR2 YYEEEE. This CDR3 region has 14 residues. Trimming shortened V by 6 bases and J by 1 base, and 14 bases separated the two germline ends.

This chain uses TRBV14 with TRBJ1-2; TRBD1 is a possible D gene (5 bases). The length of the CDR3 is 14 residues. The ends were cut back, 4 bases at V and 8 bases at J, with 17 bases in the middle. Germline CDR1 is SGHDN and CDR2 is FVKESK. CDR3 DNA: TGTGCCAGCAGCCGCATCCGGGACCCAGGGGGCTACACCTTC. The encoded protein is CASSRIRDPGGYTF.

This clone appeared a few times. This chain uses TRBV6-6 with TRBJ2-5; 8 nucleotides line up with TRBD1. The CDR3 runs to 16 residues. Losses at the gene ends were 7 bases for V and 1 base for J; bases not matched to a gene: 11. Germline assignment: CDR1 MNHNY and CDR2 SVGAGI (reference sequence). In DNA, the CDR3 is TGTGCCAGCATTAACGGCCGGGACAGGTCCCAAGAGACCCAGTACTTC. Protein sequence: CASINGRDRSQETQYF.

The chain is built from TRBV6-1 and TRBJ2-5; 11 bases align to TRBD2. V gave up 6 bases and J gave up 5 bases; unmatched junction bases: 5. The CDR3 has 14 residues. Per germline, CDR1 MNHNS and CDR2 SASEGT. This CDR3 is CASSPTSGAETQYF. DNA for the CDR3: TGTGCCAGCAGCCCGACTAGCGGGGCGGAGACCCAGTACTTC.

V and J are TRBV19 and TRBJ1-5; TRBD1 might be the D (6 bases). The germline V and J ends were trimmed by 3 bases and 6 bases, with 18 bases remaining between them. Per the germline V gene, CDR1 is LNHDA and CDR2 is SQIVND (reference sequence). There are 16 residues in the CDR3. CDR3: CASSIAPYRAVQPQHF. CDR3 in DNA: TGTGCCAGTAGTATCGCCCCCTACAGGGCAGTTCAGCCCCAGCATTTT. Using reference TRBV19 and TRBJ1-5 for the parts outside the CDR3, the full variable domain is DGGITQSPKYLFRKEGQNVTLSCEQNLNHDAMYWYRQDPGQGLRLIYYSQIVNDFQKGDIAEGYSVSREKKESFPLTVTSAQKNPTAFYLCASSIAPYRAVQPQHFGDGTRLSIL.

Only a few counts were recorded for this clone. The rearrangement joins TRBV2 to TRBJ2-2; 7 nucleotides align to TRBD2. V lost 5 bases to trimming and J lost 4 bases; unmatched junction nucleotides: 4. This CDR3 spans 14 amino acids. Germline values: CDR1 SNHLY, CDR2 FYNNEI. The DNA for the CDR3 is TGTGCCAGCAGTCCTAGGGAGGGCACCGGGGAGCTGTTTTTT. It translates to CASSPREGTGELFF.

In this sample, this clone turned up a few times. This sequence joins TRBV5-4 and TRBJ1-1, with D maybe TRBD1 (5 bases). Germline CDR1 and CDR2: SGHNT and YYREEE (reference sequence). Trimming cost V 1 base and J 7 bases, with 11 bases left between them. The CDR3 contains 13 residues. The CDR3 spells CASSLPDQGEAFF. The CDR3 DNA follows: TGTGCCAGCAGCTTGCCAGACCAGGGTGAAGCTTTCTTT.

This clone has just a few counts. The chain combines TRBV6-5 with TRBJ2-3; maybe TRBD2 (6 bases). The CDR3 spans 13 residues. CDR1 and CDR2 (germline): MNHEY, SVGAGI. V was cut by 4 bases and J by 6 bases, with 11 bases left in between. As DNA, the CDR3 is TGTGCCAGCAGTTCGGGACGGGGGGATACGCAGTATTTT. Protein: CASSSGRGDTQYF.

The chain joins TRBV9 to TRBJ2-5, with D possibly TRBD1 on 6 matching bases. There are 15 residues in the CDR3. The V and J ends lost 2 bases and 5 bases respectively, with 16 bases between them. In germline, CDR1 is SGDLS, CDR2 YYNGEE. The CDR3: CASSVGTTFAETQYF. The CDR3 DNA is TGTGCCAGCAGCGTGGGGACAACATTTGCGGAGACCCAGTACTTC.

This clone has a single count. The rearrangement uses TRBV7-2 and TRBJ1-1; TRBD1 aligns across 8 bases. Germline V gene sequence: CDR1 SGHTA, CDR2 FQGNSA. This CDR3 has 16 residues. The junction had 9 bases not matched to a gene; V was cut back by 5 bases and J by 1 base. CDR3 DNA: TGTGCCAGCAGCCCCCTATGGACAGGGAGGAACACTGAAGCTTTCTTT. Residues: CASSPLWTGRNTEAFF.

This clone was recorded a few times. The chain links TRBV19 to TRBJ1-5; D is undetermined. The CDR3 totals 14 residues. Germline assignment: CDR1 LNHDA and CDR2 SQIVND (reference sequence). V lost 1 base and J 3 bases, leaving 7 bases between the germline ends. CDR3 coding DNA: TGTGCCAGTAGTATAGGGACGCTCAATCAGCCCCAGCATTTT. It codes for CASSIGTLNQPQHF.

This CDR3 reads CASSSELGDSPLHF. The CDR3 DNA is TGTGCCAGCAGCTCGGAGTTAGGCGATTCACCCCTCCACTTT. This chain links TRBV5-4 with TRBJ1-6, with D unresolved. Germline V CDR1 and CDR2: SGHNT, YYREEE (reference sequence). The CDR3 is made up of 14 amino acids. Trimming shortened V by 3 bases and J by 8 bases, and 12 bases separated the two germline ends. Filled out from reference TRBV5-4 and TRBJ1-6, the complete variable domain reads ETGVTQSPTHLIKTRGQQVTLRCSSQSGHNTVSWYQQALGQGPQFIFQYYREEENGRGNFPPRFSGLQFPNYSSELNVNALELDDSALYLCASSSELGDSPLHFGNGTRLTVT.

The genes are TRBV15 and TRBJ1-2; D is possibly TRBD1 (6 bases). The CDR3 contains 17 residues. The germline gives CDR1 LNHNV, CDR2 YYDKDF (reference sequence). The V end was cut by 0 bases, the J end by 2 bases, with 16 bases between. The CDR3 reads CATSRDGETGVNYGYTF. CDR3 coding DNA: TGTGCCACCAGCAGAGATGGGGAGACAGGCGTGAACTATGGCTACACCTTC.